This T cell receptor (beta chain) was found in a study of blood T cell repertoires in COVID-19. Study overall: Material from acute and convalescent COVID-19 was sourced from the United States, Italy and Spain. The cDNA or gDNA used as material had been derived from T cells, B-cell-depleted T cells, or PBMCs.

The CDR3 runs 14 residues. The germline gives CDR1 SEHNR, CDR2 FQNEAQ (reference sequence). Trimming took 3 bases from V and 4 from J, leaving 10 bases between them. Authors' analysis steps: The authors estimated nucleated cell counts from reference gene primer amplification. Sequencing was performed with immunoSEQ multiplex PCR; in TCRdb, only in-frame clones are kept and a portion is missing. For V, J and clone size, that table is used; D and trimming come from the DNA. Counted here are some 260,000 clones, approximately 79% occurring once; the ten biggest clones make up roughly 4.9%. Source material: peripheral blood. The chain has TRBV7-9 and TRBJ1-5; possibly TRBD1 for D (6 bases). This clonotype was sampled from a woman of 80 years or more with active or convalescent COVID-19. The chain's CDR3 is CASSFWDTNQPQHF. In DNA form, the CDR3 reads TGTGCCAGCAGCTTTTGGGACACAAATCAGCCCCAGCATTTT. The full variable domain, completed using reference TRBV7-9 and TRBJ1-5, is DTGVSQNPRHKITKRGQNVTFRCDPISEHNRLYWYRQTLGQGPEFLTYFQNEAQLEKSRLLSDRFSAERPKGSFSTLEIQRTEQGDSAMYLCASSFWDTNQPQHFGDGTRLSIL.